Presented here are 15 T cell receptor beta chains from one specimen sequenced in a study of cytomegalovirus exposure and HLA in healthy donors. Amplification used 60 Vbeta primers and 13 Jbeta primers. TCRdb keeps only in-frame clones here, not all; method: immunoSEQ multiplex PCR. This sample has approximately 110,000 clones; about 74% occur once, and the top ten carry about 4%. Material: PBMCs. The receptor set was obtained from a woman aged 50 to 60 in good health and CMV-seropositive.

The V gene is TRBV19, the J gene TRBJ1-6; 7 positions agree with TRBD1. The V segment lost 5 bases and the J segment 10 bases; nucleotides outside the gene matches: 5. Germline V gene sequence: CDR1 LNHDA, CDR2 SQIVND (reference sequence). The CDR3 length is 13 residues. The CDR3 loop reads CASSDTGDSPLHF. CDR3 nucleotide sequence: TGTGCCAGTAGTGACACAGGGGACTCACCCCTCCACTTT.

V is TRBV18 and J is TRBJ2-2; 8 bases line up with TRBD1. V lost 2 bases to trimming and J lost 0 bases; unmatched junction nucleotides: 2. The CDR3 spans 16 residues. Per germline, CDR1 KGHSH and CDR2 LQKENI. The CDR3, as DNA: TGTGCCAGCTCACCAAGACAGGGGCCGAACACCGGGGAGCTGTTTTTT. It yields the protein CASSPRQGPNTGELFF.

The rearrangement uses TRBV4-3 and TRBJ2-7, with 7 bases matching TRBD2. CDR1 is LGHNA and CDR2 is YSLEER in the germline V gene. V was clipped by 0 bases and J by 3 bases; unmatched bases: 5. This CDR3 is 15 amino acids long. CDR3: CASSQDLGEGYEQYF. In nucleotides, the CDR3 is TGCGCCAGCAGCCAAGATTTAGGGGAGGGCTACGAGCAGTACTTC.

This clone was counted a few times. V is TRBV5-5 and J is TRBJ1-1; TRBD1 matches 9 bases. The length of the CDR3 is 16 residues. V was clipped by 1 base and J by 2 bases; unmatched bases: 6. The germline CDR1 and CDR2 sequences are SGHKS and YYEKEE (reference sequence). CDR3 sequence (DNA): TGTGCCAGCAGCTTGCTCCCGGGACAGGGAAACACTGAAGCTTTCTTT. The encoded protein is CASSLLPGQGNTEAFF. Variable domain in full (rest from reference TRBV5-5 and TRBJ1-1): DAGVTQSPTHLIKTRGQQVTLRCSPISGHKSVSWYQQVLGQGPQFIFQYYEKEERGRGNFPDRFSARQFPNYSSELNVNALLLGDSALYLCASSLLPGQGNTEAFFGQGTRLTVV.

V usage is TRBV14 and J usage is TRBJ1-2; 8 bases line up with TRBD1. CDR1 and CDR2 from the germline V gene are SGHDN and FVKESK. This CDR3 region has 13 residues. Germline trimming cut 5 bases from V and 7 bases from J; bases unmatched to any gene: 6. The CDR3 loop is CASSAQGATGYTF. The CDR3 nucleotides read TGTGCCAGCAGCGCCCAGGGGGCGACTGGCTACACCTTC.

The chain combines TRBV30 with TRBJ1-2; D gene uncertain. CDR3 size: 12 residues. Trimming took 0 bases from V and 7 from J, leaving 9 bases between them. Germline V gene data show CDR1 as GTSNPN and CDR2 as SVGIG (reference sequence). The CDR3 nucleotides read TGTGCCTGGAGTGTAGGAGGGATTGGCTACACCTTC. It is translated as CAWSVGGIGYTF.

A few counts support this clone. The chain couples TRBV27 to TRBJ2-7; 9 positions agree with TRBD1. Germline values: CDR1 MNHEY, CDR2 SMNVEV (reference sequence). The CDR3 is made up of 16 amino acids. J was trimmed by 6 bases and V by 3 bases; bases with no gene match: 12. CDR3 region: CASSFGTGNFLGEQYF. As DNA, the CDR3 is TGTGCCAGCAGTTTCGGGACAGGGAACTTCCTGGGCGAGCAGTACTTC.

V is TRBV28 and J is TRBJ1-2; 8 nucleotides align to TRBD1. V was clipped by 5 bases and J by 6 bases; unmatched bases: 8. This CDR3 is built from 14 residues. Looked up from germline, CDR1 is MDHEN and CDR2 is SYDVKM. CDR3 protein: CASSLTDRANGYTF. CDR3 nucleotide sequence: TGTGCCAGCAGTCTGACGGACAGGGCTAATGGCTACACCTTC.

The chain carries TRBV9 and TRBJ1-5; a weak D match, TRBD1 (6 bases). Between the trimmed V and J ends, which lost 4 bases and 3 bases, there was a span of 8 bases. CDR1 is SGDLS and CDR2 is YYNGEE in the germline V gene. CDR3 size: 13 residues. This CDR3 reads CASSRQANQPQHF. CDR3 nucleotides: TGTGCCAGCAGCCGACAGGCCAATCAGCCCCAGCATTTT.

This chain uses TRBV4-3 with TRBJ1-2; possibly TRBD1 for D (5 bases). The V gene's germline CDR1 is LGHNA and CDR2 YSLEER. V lost 4 bases and J 0 bases, leaving 12 bases between the germline ends. This CDR3 has 15 amino acids. CDR3 sequence: CASSPGIPANYGYTF. The CDR3 bases are TGCGCCAGCAGCCCAGGGATTCCTGCTAACTATGGCTACACCTTC.

The chain employs TRBV5-1 and TRBJ2-5, with 9 bases lining up with TRBD1. V lost 3 bases and J lost 5; bases outside the gene matches: 8. The CDR3 has 15 residues. CDR1 is SGHRS and CDR2 is YFSETQ in the germline V gene. CDR3 DNA: TGCGCCAGCAGCTCCCCGGGACAGGGCGGCGAGACCCAGTACTTC. Translation gives CASSSPGQGGETQYF.

The CDR3 sequence: CASSPGQGRQDQPQHF. The CDR3, as DNA: TGTGCCAGCAGCCCCGGACAGGGGCGGCAGGATCAGCCCCAGCATTTT. V and J are TRBV7-9 and TRBJ1-5, with 9 positions matching TRBD1. V lost 5 bases to trimming and J lost 5 bases; unmatched junction nucleotides: 10. Germline values: CDR1 SEHNR, CDR2 FQNEAQ (reference sequence). The CDR3 length is 16 residues.

The V and J genes are TRBV5-1 and TRBJ2-1, with 8 bases that match TRBD1. The germline V gene encodes CDR1 SGHRS and CDR2 YFSETQ. This CDR3 contains 15 residues. The V segment lost 2 bases and the J segment 3 bases; nucleotides outside the gene matches: 4. Here the CDR3 reads CASSFRDRNYNEQFF. The CDR3 DNA follows: TGCGCCAGCAGCTTTAGGGACAGGAACTACAATGAGCAGTTCTTC.

Only a few counts were recorded for this clone. The rearrangement joins TRBV11-2 to TRBJ1-3, with 7 bases that match TRBD1. The CDR3 is made up of 13 amino acids. With 6 bases clipped from V and 5 bases from J, the junction kept 4 bases outside the gene matches. The germline gives CDR1 SGHAT, CDR2 FQNNGV. The CDR3 DNA is TGTGCCAGCAGTCGGGACAGACGAAACACCATATATTTT. Amino acid sequence: CASSRDRRNTIYF.

This chain joins TRBV20-1 and TRBJ1-2; D is possibly TRBD1 (5 bases). The CDR3 is made up of 11 amino acids. Germline CDR1 DFQATT, CDR2 SNEGSKA (reference sequence). Trimming left V 8 bases short and J 6 bases short, with 13 bases between. CDR3 residues: CSTPGLDGYTF. The CDR3 DNA sequence: TGCAGTACCCCGGGACTGGATGGCTACACCTTC.